The clone carrying this T cell receptor (beta chain) was observed a handful of times. Antigen unknown. These data come from a study of T cell responses to AZD1222 COVID-19 vaccine. Study findings and constraints: In a largely white British group with more females than males, clonal diversity was possibly underestimated.

Second-dose timings of about 4 or about 12 weeks were pooled. From germline, CDR1 is LGHNA and CDR2 YNFKEQ. This CDR3 is 17 amino acids long. V gave up 3 bases and J gave up 0 bases; unmatched junction bases: 8. TCRdb keeps only in-frame clones here, not all; method: immunoSEQ multiplex PCR. Seen here are around 140,000 clones, 75% to 95% observed once, and the top ten hold about 2.1%. The sequenced sample was peripheral blood, obtained 28 days after the second AZD1222 dose. The V call is TRBV4-2, the J call TRBJ2-1; 7 bases line up with TRBD1. This TCR was sampled from an adult who received the AZD1222 COVID-19 vaccine. The CDR3 region has the DNA TGTGCCAGCAGCCAGACTGGACAGGAGAGCTCCTACAATGAGCAGTTCTTC. It yields the protein CASSQTGQESSYNEQFF.